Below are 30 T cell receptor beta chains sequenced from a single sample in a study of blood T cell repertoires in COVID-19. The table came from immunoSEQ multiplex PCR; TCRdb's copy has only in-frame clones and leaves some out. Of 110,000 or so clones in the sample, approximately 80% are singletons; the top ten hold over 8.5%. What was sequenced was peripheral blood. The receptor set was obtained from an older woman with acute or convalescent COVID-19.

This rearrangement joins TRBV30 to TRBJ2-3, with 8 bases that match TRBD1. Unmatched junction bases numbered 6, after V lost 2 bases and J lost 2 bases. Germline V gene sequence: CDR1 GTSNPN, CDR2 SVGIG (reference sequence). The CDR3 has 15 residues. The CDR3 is CAWSPNRGATDTQYF. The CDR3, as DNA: TGTGCCTGGAGTCCCAACAGGGGGGCCACAGATACGCAGTATTTT.

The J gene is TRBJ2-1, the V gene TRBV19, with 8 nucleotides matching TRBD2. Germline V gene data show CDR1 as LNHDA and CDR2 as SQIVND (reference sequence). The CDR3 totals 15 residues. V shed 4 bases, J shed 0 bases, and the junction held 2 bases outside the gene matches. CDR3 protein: CASSTREGSYNEQFF. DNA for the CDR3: TGTGCCAGTAGTACCCGGGAGGGCTCCTACAATGAGCAGTTCTTC.

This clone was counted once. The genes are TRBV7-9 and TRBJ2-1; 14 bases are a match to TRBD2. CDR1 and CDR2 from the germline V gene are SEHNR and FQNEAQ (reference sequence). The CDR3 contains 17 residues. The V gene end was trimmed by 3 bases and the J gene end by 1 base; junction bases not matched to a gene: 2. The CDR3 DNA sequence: TGTGCCAGCAGCTTCGGACTAGCGGGAGGATCCTACAATGAGCAGTTCTTC. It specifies CASSFGLAGGSYNEQFF. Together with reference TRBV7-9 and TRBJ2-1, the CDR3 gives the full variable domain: DTGVSQNPRHKITKRGQNVTFRCDPISEHNRLYWYRQTLGQGPEFLTYFQNEAQLEKSRLLSDRFSAERPKGSFSTLEIQRTEQGDSAMYLCASSFGLAGGSYNEQFFGPGTRLTVL.

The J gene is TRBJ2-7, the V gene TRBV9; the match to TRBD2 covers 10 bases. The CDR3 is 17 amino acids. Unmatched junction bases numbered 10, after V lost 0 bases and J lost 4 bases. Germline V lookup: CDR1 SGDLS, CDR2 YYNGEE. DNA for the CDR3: TGTGCCAGCAGCGTAGCCCCTAGCGGGAGATCCCTGTACGAGCAGTACTTC. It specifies CASSVAPSGRSLYEQYF.

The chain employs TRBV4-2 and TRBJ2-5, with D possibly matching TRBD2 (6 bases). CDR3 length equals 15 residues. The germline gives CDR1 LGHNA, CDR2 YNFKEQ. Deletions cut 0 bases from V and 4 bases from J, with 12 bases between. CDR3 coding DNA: TGTGCCAGCAGCCAAGATAGGCAGGGAGGAGAGACCCAGTACTTC. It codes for CASSQDRQGGETQYF.

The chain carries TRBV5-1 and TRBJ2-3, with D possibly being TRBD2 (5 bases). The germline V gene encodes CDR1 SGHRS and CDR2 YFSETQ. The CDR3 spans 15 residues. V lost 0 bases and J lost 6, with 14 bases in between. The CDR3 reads CASSLVTPGVDTQYF. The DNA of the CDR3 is TGCGCCAGCAGCTTGGTAACACCCGGGGTGGATACGCAGTATTTT.

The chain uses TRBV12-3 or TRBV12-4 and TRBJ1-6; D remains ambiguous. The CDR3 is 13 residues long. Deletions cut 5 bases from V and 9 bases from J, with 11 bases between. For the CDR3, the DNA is TGTGCCAGCAGTCCCCGAGAGCCTTCACCCCTCCACTTT. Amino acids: CASSPREPSPLHF.

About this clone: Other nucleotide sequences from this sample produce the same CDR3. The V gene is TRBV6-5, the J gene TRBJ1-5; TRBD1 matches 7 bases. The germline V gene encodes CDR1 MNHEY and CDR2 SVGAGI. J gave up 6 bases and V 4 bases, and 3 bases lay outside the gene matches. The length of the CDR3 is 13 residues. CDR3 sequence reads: CASSSQGSQPQHF. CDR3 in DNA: TGTGCCAGCAGTTCACAGGGGTCTCAGCCCCAGCATTTT.

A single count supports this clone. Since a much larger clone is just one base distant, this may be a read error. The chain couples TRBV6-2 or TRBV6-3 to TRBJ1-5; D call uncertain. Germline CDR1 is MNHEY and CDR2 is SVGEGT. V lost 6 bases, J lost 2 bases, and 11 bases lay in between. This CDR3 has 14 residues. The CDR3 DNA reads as TGTGCCAGCAGCCCCGTCGGGGGCAATCAGCCCCAGCATTTT. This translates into CASSPVGGNQPQHF.

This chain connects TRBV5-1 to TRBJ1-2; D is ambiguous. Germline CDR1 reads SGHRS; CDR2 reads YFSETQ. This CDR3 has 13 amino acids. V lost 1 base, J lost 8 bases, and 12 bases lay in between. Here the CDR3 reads CASSLSVTKGYTF. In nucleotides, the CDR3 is TGCGCCAGCAGCTTGAGTGTGACTAAAGGCTACACCTTC.

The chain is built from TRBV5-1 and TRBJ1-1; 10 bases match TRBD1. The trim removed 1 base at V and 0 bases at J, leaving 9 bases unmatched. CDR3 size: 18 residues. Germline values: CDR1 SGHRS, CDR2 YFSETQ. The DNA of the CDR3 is TGCGCCAGCAGCTTGTGGGACAGGGGTATAAGAATGAACACTGAAGCTTTCTTT. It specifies CASSLWDRGIRMNTEAFF.

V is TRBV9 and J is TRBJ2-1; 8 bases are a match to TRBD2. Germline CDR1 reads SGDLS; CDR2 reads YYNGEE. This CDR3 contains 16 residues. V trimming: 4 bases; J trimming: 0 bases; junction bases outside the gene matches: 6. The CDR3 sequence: CASSPSGSSSYNEQFF. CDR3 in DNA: TGTGCCAGCAGCCCAAGCGGGAGTAGCTCCTACAATGAGCAGTTCTTC.

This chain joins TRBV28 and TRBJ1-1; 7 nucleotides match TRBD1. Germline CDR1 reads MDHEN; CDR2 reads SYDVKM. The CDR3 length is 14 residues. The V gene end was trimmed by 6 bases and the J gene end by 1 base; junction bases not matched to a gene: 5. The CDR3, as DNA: TGTGCCAGCAGCTACCAGGGGGGGAACACTGAAGCTTTCTTT. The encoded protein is CASSYQGGNTEAFF.

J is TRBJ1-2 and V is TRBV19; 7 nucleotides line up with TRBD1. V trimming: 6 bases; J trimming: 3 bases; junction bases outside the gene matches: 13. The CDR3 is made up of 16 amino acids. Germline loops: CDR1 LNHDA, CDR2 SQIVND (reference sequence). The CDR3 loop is CASSPQGGGQDYGYTF. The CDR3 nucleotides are TGTGCCAGTAGCCCCCAGGGCGGAGGACAGGACTATGGCTACACCTTC.

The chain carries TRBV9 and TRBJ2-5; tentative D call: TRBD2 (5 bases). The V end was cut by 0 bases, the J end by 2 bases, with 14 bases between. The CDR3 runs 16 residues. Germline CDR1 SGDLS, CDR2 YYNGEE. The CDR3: CASSVASVGIQETQYF. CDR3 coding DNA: TGTGCCAGCAGCGTAGCATCCGTCGGGATACAAGAGACCCAGTACTTC. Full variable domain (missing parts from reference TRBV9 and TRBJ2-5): DSGVTQTPKHLITATGQRVTLRCSPRSGDLSVYWYQQSLDQGLQFLIQYYNGEERAKGNILERFSAQQFPDLHSELNLSSLELGDSALYFCASSVASVGIQETQYFGPGTRLLVL.

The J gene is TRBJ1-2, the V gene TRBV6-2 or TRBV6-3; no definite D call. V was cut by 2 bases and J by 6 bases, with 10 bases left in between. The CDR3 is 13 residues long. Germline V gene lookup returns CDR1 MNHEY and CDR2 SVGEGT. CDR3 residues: CASSYQERDGYTF. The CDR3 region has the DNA TGTGCCAGCAGTTACCAAGAACGAGATGGCTACACCTTC.

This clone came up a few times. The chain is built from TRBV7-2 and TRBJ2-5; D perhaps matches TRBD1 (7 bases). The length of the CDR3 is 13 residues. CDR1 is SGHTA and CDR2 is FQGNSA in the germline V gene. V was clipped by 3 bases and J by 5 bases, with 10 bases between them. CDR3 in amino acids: CASSFSGGETQYF. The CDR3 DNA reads TGTGCCAGCAGCTTTTCAGGGGGGGAGACCCAGTACTTC.

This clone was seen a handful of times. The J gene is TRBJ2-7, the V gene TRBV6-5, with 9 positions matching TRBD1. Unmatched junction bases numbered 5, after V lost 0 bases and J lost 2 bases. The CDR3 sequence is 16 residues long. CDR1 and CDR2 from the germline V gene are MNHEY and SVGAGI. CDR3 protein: CASSYSADRGAYEQYF. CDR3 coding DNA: TGTGCCAGCAGTTACTCGGCGGACAGGGGTGCCTACGAGCAGTACTTC.

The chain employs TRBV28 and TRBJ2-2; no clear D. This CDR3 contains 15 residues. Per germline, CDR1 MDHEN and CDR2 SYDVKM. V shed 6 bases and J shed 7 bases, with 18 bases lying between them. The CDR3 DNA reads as TGTGCCAGCAGGGCGTCTGGGCGATTGGGCGGGGAGCTGTTTTTT. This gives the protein CASRASGRLGGELFF.

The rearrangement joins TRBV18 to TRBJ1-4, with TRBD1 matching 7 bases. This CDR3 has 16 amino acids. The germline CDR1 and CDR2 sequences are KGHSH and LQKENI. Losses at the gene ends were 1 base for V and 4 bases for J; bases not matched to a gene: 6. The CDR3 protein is CASSPRTGGINEKLFF. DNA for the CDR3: TGTGCCAGCTCACCACGGACAGGCGGGATTAATGAAAAACTGTTTTTT.

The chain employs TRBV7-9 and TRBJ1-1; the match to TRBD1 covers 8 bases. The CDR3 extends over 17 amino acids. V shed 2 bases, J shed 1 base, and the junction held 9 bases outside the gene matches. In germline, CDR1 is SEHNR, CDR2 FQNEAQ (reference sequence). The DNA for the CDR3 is TGTGCCAGCAGCTTACGAGCCAGGGGGCGCCCGAACACTGAAGCTTTCTTT. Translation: CASSLRARGRPNTEAFF.

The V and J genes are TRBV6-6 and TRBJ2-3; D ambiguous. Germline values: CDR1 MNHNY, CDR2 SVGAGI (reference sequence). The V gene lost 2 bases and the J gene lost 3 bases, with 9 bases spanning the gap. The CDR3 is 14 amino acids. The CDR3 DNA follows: TGTGCCAGCAGTTACCTGATCGGGACAGATACGCAGTATTTT. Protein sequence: CASSYLIGTDTQYF.

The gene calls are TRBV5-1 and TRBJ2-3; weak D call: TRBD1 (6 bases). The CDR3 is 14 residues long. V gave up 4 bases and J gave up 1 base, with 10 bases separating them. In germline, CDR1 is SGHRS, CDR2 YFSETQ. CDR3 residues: CASSERQGTDTQYF. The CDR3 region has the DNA TGCGCCAGCAGCGAACGACAGGGCACAGATACGCAGTATTTT.

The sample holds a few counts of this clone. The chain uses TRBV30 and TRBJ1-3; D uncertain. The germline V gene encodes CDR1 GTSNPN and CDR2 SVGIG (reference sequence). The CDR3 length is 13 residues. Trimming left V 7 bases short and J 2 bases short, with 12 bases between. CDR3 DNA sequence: TGTGCCTCTCGACTTGTGGCTGGAAACACCATATATTTT. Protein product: CASRLVAGNTIYF.

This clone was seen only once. For the CDR3, the DNA is TGTGCCAGCAGCAGGACAGGGGGCCACGAGCAGTACTTC. Translating it yields CASSRTGGHEQYF. This chain uses TRBV21-1 with TRBJ2-7; the listed D gene, TRBD1, was not tested against the DNA. TRBV21-1 is marked as a pseudogene. The CDR3 loop spans 13 amino acids.

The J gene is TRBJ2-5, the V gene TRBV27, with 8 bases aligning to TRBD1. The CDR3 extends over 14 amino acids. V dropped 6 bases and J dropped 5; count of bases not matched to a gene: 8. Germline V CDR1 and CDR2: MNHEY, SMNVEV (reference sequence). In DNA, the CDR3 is TGTGCCAGCAGCTCCTGGACAGGGAGCGAGACCCAGTACTTC. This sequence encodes CASSSWTGSETQYF.

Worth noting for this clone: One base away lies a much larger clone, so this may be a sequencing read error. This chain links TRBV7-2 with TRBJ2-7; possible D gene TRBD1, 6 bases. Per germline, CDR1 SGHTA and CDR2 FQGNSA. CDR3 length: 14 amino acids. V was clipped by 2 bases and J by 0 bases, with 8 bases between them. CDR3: CASSLQGSSYEQYF. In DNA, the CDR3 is TGTGCCAGCAGCTTACAGGGGAGCTCCTACGAGCAGTACTTC.

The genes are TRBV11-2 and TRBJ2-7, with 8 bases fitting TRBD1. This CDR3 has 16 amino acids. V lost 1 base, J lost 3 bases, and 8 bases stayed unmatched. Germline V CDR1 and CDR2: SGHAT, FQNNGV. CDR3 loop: CASSLAPNTGGYEQYF. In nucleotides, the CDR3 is TGTGCCAGCAGCTTAGCCCCAAATACAGGGGGCTACGAGCAGTACTTC.

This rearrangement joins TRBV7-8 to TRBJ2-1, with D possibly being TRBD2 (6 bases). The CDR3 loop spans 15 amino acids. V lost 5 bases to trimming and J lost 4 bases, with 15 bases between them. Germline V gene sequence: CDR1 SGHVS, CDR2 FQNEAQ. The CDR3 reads CASSPAGTYYNEQFF. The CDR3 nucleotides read TGTGCCAGCAGCCCCGCCGGGACTTATTACAATGAGCAGTTCTTC.

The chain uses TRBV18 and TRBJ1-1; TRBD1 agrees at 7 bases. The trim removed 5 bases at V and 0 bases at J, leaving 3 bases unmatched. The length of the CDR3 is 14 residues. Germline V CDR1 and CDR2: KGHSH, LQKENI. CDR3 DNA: TGTGCCAGCTCAACAGACAGGGTGAACACTGAAGCTTTCTTT. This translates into CASSTDRVNTEAFF.